This T cell receptor beta chain was profiled in a study of CD8+ T cells in alopecia areata. The study, taken as a whole, reports: On tofacitinib, scalp clonality and expanded CD8+ clones among top 100 fell significantly. The study also sequences resident alphabeta T cells of normal skin in scalp samples. Compared with normal scalp, lesional scalp had higher clonality and more expanded CD8+ clones.

It was cDNA, reverse transcribed from extracted RNA, that served as the sequencing template. Profiling relied on immunoSEQ multiplex PCR, and the TCRdb table lists in-frame clones only, not all of them. Altogether about 190,000 clones are present, roughly 60% being singletons, with the ten largest covering approximately 0.93%. Treatment denoted: oral pan-JAK inhibitor, 5-10 mg twice daily. This clone occurred a few times. The antigen is undetermined. The CDR3 covers 13 residues. Germline V gene data show CDR1 as SQVTM and CDR2 as ANQGSEA. The V and J ends lost 4 bases and 4 bases respectively, with 13 bases between them.

The rearrangement joins TRBV29-1 to TRBJ1-2; tentative D call: TRBD1 (5 bases). Source: CD4+ T cells sorted from blood, taken at week 24, from a patient treated with tofacitinib. The TCR originated in a human donor with alopecia areata. CDR3 bases: TGCAGCGTTGCTACAAGACAGTCCTATGGCTACACCTTC. Amino acids: CSVATRQSYGYTF.